Each of the 10 T cell receptor beta chains below was sequenced from the same sample in a study of CD8 T cell repertoires and HIV-1 epitope variants. Their target antigens are unknown. The protocol was immunoSEQ multiplex PCR, while the TCRdb copy is restricted to in-frame clones and leaves out a portion. The data show about 5,400 clones, roughly 60% seen once. Sequencing was carried out using cultured CD8+ T cells derived from PBMCs. These receptors came from a male donor with HIV.

This chain connects TRBV6-6 to TRBJ2-7, with a tentative D call TRBD1 (5 bases). The CDR3 spans 13 residues. Between the trimmed V and J ends, which lost 6 bases and 5 bases, there was a span of 14 bases. Germline V gene sequence: CDR1 MNHNY, CDR2 SVGAGI (reference sequence). Here the CDR3 reads CASSKSRVDEQYF. The CDR3 nucleotides read TGTGCCAGCAGCAAGAGCAGGGTAGACGAGCAGTACTTC.

The V and J genes are TRBV19 and TRBJ2-7; D perhaps matches TRBD2 (5 bases). This CDR3 is built from 13 residues. Trimming stripped 5 bases from V and 3 bases from J, with 11 bases between. From germline, CDR1 is LNHDA and CDR2 SQIVND (reference sequence). As DNA, the CDR3 is TGTGCCAGTAGTGTGGGAGCTCTCTACGAGCAGTACTTC. This codes for CASSVGALYEQYF.

CDR3 bases: TGTGCCAGCAGCTTGGTTGTTGGCGGGACAGGCAATGAGCAGTTCTTC. Encoded protein: CASSLVVGGTGNEQFF. The genes are TRBV5-4 and TRBJ2-1, with 8 bases aligning to TRBD1. From germline, CDR1 is SGHNT and CDR2 YYREEE (reference sequence). The V and J ends lost 0 bases and 6 bases, in that order; junction bases with no gene match: 8. The CDR3 is made up of 16 amino acids.

The chain combines TRBV7-6 with TRBJ2-2; D tentatively reads TRBD1 or TRBD2 (5 bases each). Trimming left V 5 bases short and J 7 bases short, with 14 bases between. The CDR3 is made up of 14 amino acids. The germline V gene has CDR1 SGHVS and CDR2 FNYEAQ. CDR3 amino acids: CASSLSGAGGELFF. The CDR3, as DNA: TGTGCCAGCAGCCTTTCCGGGGCCGGCGGGGAGCTGTTTTTT.

The rearrangement uses TRBV28 and TRBJ2-5; D ambiguous. The CDR3 consists of 14 residues. Trimming took off 2 bases at V and 2 bases at J, with 9 bases between the two ends. Germline CDR1 is MDHEN and CDR2 is SYDVKM. The CDR3 coding sequence is TGTGCCAGCAGTTTAAACTCGCCACAAGAGACCCAGTACTTC. Protein sequence: CASSLNSPQETQYF.

This clone was counted a single time. CDR3 sequence: CASSYMGTGASEQFF. CDR3 coding DNA: TGTGCCAGCAGTTACATGGGGACAGGGGCGAGTGAGCAGTTCTTC. The chain employs TRBV6-5 and TRBJ2-1, with 10 bases identical to TRBD1. With 2 bases clipped from V and 9 bases from J, the junction kept 7 bases outside the gene matches. Per germline, CDR1 MNHEY and CDR2 SVGAGI. The length of the CDR3 is 15 residues.

The rearrangement uses TRBV9 and TRBJ2-1; 9 positions agree with TRBD2. This CDR3 contains 15 residues. From germline, CDR1 is SGDLS and CDR2 YYNGEE. Trimming removed 0 bases from V and 8 bases from J; junction bases left unmatched: 6. CDR3 bases: TGTGCCAGCAGCGTAGGCGGACTAGCGAGATATGAGCAGTTCTTC. Translation gives CASSVGGLARYEQFF.

The table lists this clone with a few counts. The CDR3 spells CASSLIVEDYGYTF. The CDR3 nucleotides read TGTGCCAGCAGCTTGATAGTAGAGGACTATGGCTACACCTTC. The V gene is TRBV5-6, the J gene TRBJ1-2; D uncertain. V shed 1 base and J shed 3 bases, with 10 bases lying between them. This CDR3 spans 14 amino acids. In germline, CDR1 is SGHDT, CDR2 YYEEEE.

The chain carries TRBV27 and TRBJ2-2; D may match TRBD1 or TRBD2 (5 bases each). From germline, CDR1 is MNHEY and CDR2 SMNVEV (reference sequence). CDR3 length equals 14 residues. V lost 2 bases to trimming and J lost 7 bases, with 11 bases between them. For the CDR3, the DNA is TGTGCCAGCAGTTTAGCCAGGGCGGGCGGGGAGCTGTTTTTT. This codes for CASSLARAGGELFF.

The chain links TRBV6-1 to TRBJ2-1; 8 bases match TRBD2. Trimming cost V 4 bases and J 9 bases; bases outside gene matches: 14. Germline V CDR1 and CDR2: MNHNS, SASEGT. This CDR3 has 16 amino acids. The CDR3: CASSAHLLAGKGEQFF. The CDR3 region has the DNA TGTGCCAGCAGTGCCCACCTTTTAGCGGGAAAAGGTGAGCAGTTCTTC.